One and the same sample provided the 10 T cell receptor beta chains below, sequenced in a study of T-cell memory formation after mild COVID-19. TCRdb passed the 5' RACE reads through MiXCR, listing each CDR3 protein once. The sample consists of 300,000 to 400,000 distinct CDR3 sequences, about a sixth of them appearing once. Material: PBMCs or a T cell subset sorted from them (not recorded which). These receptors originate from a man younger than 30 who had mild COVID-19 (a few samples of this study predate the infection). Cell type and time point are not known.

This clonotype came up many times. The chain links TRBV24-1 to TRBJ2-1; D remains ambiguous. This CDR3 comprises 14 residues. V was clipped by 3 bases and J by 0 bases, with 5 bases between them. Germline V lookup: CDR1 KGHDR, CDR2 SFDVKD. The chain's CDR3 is CATSDASSYNEQFF. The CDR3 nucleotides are TGTGCCACCAGTGATGCAAGCTCCTACAATGAGCAGTTCTTC.

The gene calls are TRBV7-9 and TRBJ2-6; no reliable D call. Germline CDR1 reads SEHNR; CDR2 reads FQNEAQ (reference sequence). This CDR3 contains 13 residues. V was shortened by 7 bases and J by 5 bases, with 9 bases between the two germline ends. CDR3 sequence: CASTFGRANVLTF. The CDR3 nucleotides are TGTGCCAGCACCTTCGGTCGGGCCAACGTCCTGACTTTC.

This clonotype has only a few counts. As DNA, the CDR3 is TGTGCCAGTTGCTTGACAGTTGTGGGGACAGATACGCAGTATTTT. Protein sequence: CASCLTVVGTDTQYF. The chain is built from TRBV7-2 and TRBJ2-3, with D tentatively TRBD1 (5 bases). Trimming removed 9 bases from V and 3 bases from J, with 19 bases in between. The CDR3 extends over 15 amino acids. Germline lookup yields CDR1 SGHTA and CDR2 FQGNSA.

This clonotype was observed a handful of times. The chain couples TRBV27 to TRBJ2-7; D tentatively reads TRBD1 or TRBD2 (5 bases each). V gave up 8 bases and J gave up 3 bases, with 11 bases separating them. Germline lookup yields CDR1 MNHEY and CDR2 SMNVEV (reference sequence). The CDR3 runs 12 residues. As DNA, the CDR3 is TGTGCCAGCCGGGGACGGGACTACGAGCAGTACTTC. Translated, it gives CASRGRDYEQYF.

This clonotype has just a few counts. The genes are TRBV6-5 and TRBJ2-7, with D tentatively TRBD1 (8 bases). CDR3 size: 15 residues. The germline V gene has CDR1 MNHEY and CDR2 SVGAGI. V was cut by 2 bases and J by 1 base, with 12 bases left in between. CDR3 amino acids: CASSYGQGGSYEQYF. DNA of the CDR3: TGTGCCAGCAGTTACGGACAGGGAGGGTCCTACGAGCAGTACTTC.

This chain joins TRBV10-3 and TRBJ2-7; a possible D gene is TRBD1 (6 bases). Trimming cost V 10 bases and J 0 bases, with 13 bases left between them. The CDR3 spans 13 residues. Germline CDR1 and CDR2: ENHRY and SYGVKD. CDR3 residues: CASKGVASYEQYF. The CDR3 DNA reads TGTGCCAGCAAGGGGGTGGCCTCCTACGAGCAGTACTTC.

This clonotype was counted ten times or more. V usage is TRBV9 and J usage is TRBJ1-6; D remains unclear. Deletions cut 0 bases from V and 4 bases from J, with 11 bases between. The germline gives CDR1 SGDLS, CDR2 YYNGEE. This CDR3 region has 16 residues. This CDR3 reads CASSVAATRYNSPLHF. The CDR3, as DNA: TGTGCCAGCAGCGTAGCGGCCACCCGATATAATTCACCCCTCCACTTT.

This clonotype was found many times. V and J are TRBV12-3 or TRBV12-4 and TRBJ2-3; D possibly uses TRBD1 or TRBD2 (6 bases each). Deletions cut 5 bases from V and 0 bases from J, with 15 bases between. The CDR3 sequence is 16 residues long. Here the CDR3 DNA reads TGTGCCAGCAGTACCTCCGGGGGCCCTAGCACAGATACGCAGTATTTT. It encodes CASSTSGGPSTDTQYF.

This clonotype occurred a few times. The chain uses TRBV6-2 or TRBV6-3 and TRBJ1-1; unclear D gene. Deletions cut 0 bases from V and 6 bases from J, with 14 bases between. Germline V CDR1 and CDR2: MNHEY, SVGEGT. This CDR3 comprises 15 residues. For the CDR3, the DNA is TGTGCCAGCAGTTACTCGATTTGGACTCGGGCTGAAGCTTTCTTT. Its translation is CASSYSIWTRAEAFF.

The CDR3 reads CATSSGQADTEAFF. As DNA, the CDR3 is TGTGCCACCAGCTCCGGACAGGCTGATACTGAAGCTTTCTTT. The genes are TRBV15 and TRBJ1-1; 7 bases agree with TRBD1. Germline V gives CDR1 LNHNV, CDR2 YYDKDF (reference sequence). Trimming took 5 bases from V and 5 from J; bases not matched to a gene: 8. This CDR3 spans 14 amino acids.